The 14 T cell receptor beta chains given below trace back to one sample, sequenced in a study of blood T cell repertoires in COVID-19. Here immunoSEQ multiplex PCR was the method, and the copy in TCRdb shows in-frame clones only, minus some. This table has under 400,000 clones, about nine tenths appearing once. The source material was PBMCs or T cells enriched from blood (not recorded which). Receptors originate from a woman under 40 who had been exposed to COVID-19.

The chain couples TRBV7-2 to TRBJ1-5; TRBD1 aligns across 10 bases. J was trimmed by 2 bases and V by 3 bases; bases with no gene match: 4. Germline V gives CDR1 SGHTA, CDR2 FQGNSA. The CDR3 totals 16 residues. The CDR3 region has the DNA TGTGCCAGCAGCTTTGACAGGGGGCAGGGCAATCAGCCCCAGCATTTT. Translation: CASSFDRGQGNQPQHF.

For the CDR3, the DNA is TGTGCCAGCGGCGGAGGAGGGGGCGAAAATTCACCCCTCCACTTT. Its protein is CASGGGGGENSPLHF. V usage is TRBV19 and J usage is TRBJ1-6, with 7 bases aligning to TRBD1. Losses at the gene ends were 9 bases for V and 7 bases for J; bases not matched to a gene: 12. Per germline, CDR1 LNHDA and CDR2 SQIVND (reference sequence). CDR3 length equals 15 residues.

For this clone: At one of its ends the junction is not consistent with the germline gene, which may arise from a read error. The V gene is TRBV2, the J gene TRBJ1-2; 7 nucleotides agree with TRBD1. CDR3 length: 14 amino acids. Looked up from germline, CDR1 is SNHLY and CDR2 is FYNNEI. DNA of the CDR3: TGTGCCGGCAGTGACTACAGGGGAACCTATGGCTACACCTTC. Amino acids: CAGSDYRGTYGYTF.

This chain uses TRBV30 with TRBJ1-2; TRBD1 agrees at 9 bases. With 2 bases clipped from V and 8 bases from J, the junction kept 12 bases outside the gene matches. The CDR3 is made up of 15 amino acids. Germline V CDR1 and CDR2: GTSNPN, SVGIG (reference sequence). As DNA, the CDR3 is TGTGCCTGGAGTCATTTGGACAGGGGATCGGGGGGCTACACCTTC. Its translation is CAWSHLDRGSGGYTF.

This chain links TRBV20-1 with TRBJ2-3; the D gene is possibly TRBD2 (5 bases). This CDR3 is built from 14 residues. CDR1 is DFQATT and CDR2 is SNEGSKA in the germline V gene (reference sequence). V lost 3 bases and J 2 bases, leaving 12 bases between the germline ends. The CDR3 protein is CSASLGRATDTQYF. CDR3 nucleotide sequence: TGCAGTGCTAGTTTGGGGAGAGCCACAGATACGCAGTATTTT.

This clone was seen only once. The chain carries TRBV28 and TRBJ2-1; D is uncertain. This CDR3 contains 13 residues. Deletions cut 1 base from V and 10 bases from J, with 11 bases between. CDR1 is MDHEN and CDR2 is SYDVKM in the germline V gene. The CDR3, as DNA: TGTGCCAGCAGTTTATCTTCAATCGGGGAGCAGTTCTTC. Protein sequence: CASSLSSIGEQFF.

V and J are TRBV5-4 and TRBJ2-7; no reliable D call. V was pared by 4 bases and J by 5 bases, with 10 bases between. CDR3 length: 12 residues. CDR1 and CDR2 (germline): SGHNT, YYREEE (reference sequence). CDR3 protein: CASSRGWDEQYF. For the CDR3, the DNA is TGTGCCAGCAGCCGCGGATGGGACGAGCAGTACTTC.

This rearrangement joins TRBV30 to TRBJ2-1; 7 bases match TRBD1. Germline CDR1 reads GTSNPN; CDR2 reads SVGIG (reference sequence). This CDR3 region has 11 residues. Unmatched junction bases numbered 2, after V lost 3 bases and J lost 9 bases. The CDR3 sequence is CAWSQGVEQFF. In DNA, the CDR3 is TGTGCCTGGAGCCAGGGGGTTGAGCAGTTCTTC. The variable domain in full, with the rest retrieved from reference TRBV30 and TRBJ2-1, is SQTIHQWPATLVQPVGSPLSLECTVEGTSNPNLYWYRQAAGRGLQLLFYSVGIGQISSEVPQNLSASRPQDRQFILSSKKLLLSDSGFYLCAWSQGVEQFFGPGTRLTVL.

The J gene is TRBJ1-4, the V gene TRBV27; 7 nucleotides line up with TRBD1. Germline trimming cut 3 bases from V and 8 bases from J; bases unmatched to any gene: 3. Germline-derived CDR1 and CDR2 are MNHEY and SMNVEV (reference sequence). This CDR3 region has 13 residues. The CDR3, as DNA: TGTGCCAGCAGTTTGACAGGGTGGGAAAAACTGTTTTTT. Its translation: CASSLTGWEKLFF.

This chain uses TRBV27 with TRBJ1-6; D is unresolved. This CDR3 is 19 amino acids long. The ends were cut back, 4 bases at V and 10 bases at J, with 29 bases in the middle. From germline, CDR1 is MNHEY and CDR2 SMNVEV (reference sequence). CDR3 DNA: TGTGCCAGCAGTTGCCCCCCCGAAGTCCCCCGTCGGTGGGAGTCACCCCTCCACTTT. Translated: CASSCPPEVPRRWESPLHF.

The V gene is TRBV5-1, the J gene TRBJ2-3; D possibly corresponds to TRBD2 (6 bases). The CDR3 totals 15 residues. Germline V lookup: CDR1 SGHRS, CDR2 YFSETQ. Trimming removed 0 bases at V and 3 bases at J, with 11 bases between. CDR3 protein: CASSLAPAGTDTQYF. CDR3 bases: TGCGCCAGCAGCTTGGCCCCGGCGGGGACAGATACGCAGTATTTT.

Concerning this clone itself: The same CDR3 also results from other DNA sequences found in this sample. The chain recombines TRBV7-3 with TRBJ2-2; 9 nucleotides line up with TRBD1. This CDR3 comprises 15 residues. Germline values: CDR1 SGHTA, CDR2 FQGTGA. The J segment lost 4 bases and the V segment lost 8 bases, leaving 8 bases of the junction unmatched. The CDR3 loop is CASSSGQGGTGELFF. The CDR3 coding sequence is TGTGCCAGCTCGTCGGGACAGGGCGGCACCGGGGAGCTGTTTTTT.

This clone appeared a few times. J is TRBJ1-5 and V is TRBV11-3; 8 positions match TRBD1. Trimming cost V 5 bases and J 0 bases; bases outside gene matches: 3. Looked up from germline, CDR1 is SGHNT and CDR2 is YENEEA. The CDR3 spans 15 residues. CDR3 DNA sequence: TGTGCCAGCAGCCGTGGACAGGGTAGCAATCAGCCCCAGCATTTT. Encoded protein: CASSRGQGSNQPQHF.

This clone was counted between two and nine times. The V call is TRBV12-3 or TRBV12-4, the J call TRBJ1-4; D is unclear. The CDR3 contains 13 residues. With 7 bases removed from V and 8 bases from J, the gap between germline ends came to 14 bases. The CDR3 sequence: CASTTPPREKLFF. The CDR3 DNA reads as TGTGCCAGCACGACGCCCCCGAGGGAAAAACTGTTTTTT.